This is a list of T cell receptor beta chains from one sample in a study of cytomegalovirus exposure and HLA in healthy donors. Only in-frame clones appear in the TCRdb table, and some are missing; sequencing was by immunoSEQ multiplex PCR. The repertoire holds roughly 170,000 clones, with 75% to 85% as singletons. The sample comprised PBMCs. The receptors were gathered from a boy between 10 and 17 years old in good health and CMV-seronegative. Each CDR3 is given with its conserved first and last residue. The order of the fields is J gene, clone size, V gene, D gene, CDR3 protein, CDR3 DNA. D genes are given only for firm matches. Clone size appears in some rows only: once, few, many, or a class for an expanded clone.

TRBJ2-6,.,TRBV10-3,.,CAIGDRRGANVLTF,TGTGCCATCGGTGACAGGCGCGGGGCCAACGTCCTGACTTTC
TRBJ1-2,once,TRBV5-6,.,CASRGVDGYTF,TGTGCCAGCCGCGGTGTGGATGGCTACACCTTC
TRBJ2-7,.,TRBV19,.,CASSPGGYEQYF,TGTGCCAGTAGTCCAGGGGGGTACGAGCAGTACTTC
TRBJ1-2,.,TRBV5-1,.,CASSLASVRGSDGYTF,TGCGCCAGCAGCTTGGCCTCGGTAAGAGGGTCAGATGGCTACACCTTC
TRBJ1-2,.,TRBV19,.,CASSSGSRGYGYTF,TGTGCCAGTAGTTCGGGGAGTCGGGGTTACGGCTACACCTTC
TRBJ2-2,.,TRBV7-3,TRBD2,CASSFSGGTGELFF,TGTGCCAGCAGCTTCTCGGGGGGCACCGGGGAGCTGTTTTTT
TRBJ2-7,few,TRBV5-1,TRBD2,CASSLERGGGASREQYF,TGCGCCAGCAGCTTGGAACGTGGCGGGGGGGCGTCTCGGGAGCAGTACTTC
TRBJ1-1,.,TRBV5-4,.,CASSPPDSYYTEAFF,TGTGCCAGCAGCCCACCCGACAGTTATTACACTGAAGCTTTCTTT
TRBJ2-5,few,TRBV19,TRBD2,CASGNQREGPETQYF,TGTGCCAGTGGAAACCAGCGGGAGGGCCCAGAGACCCAGTACTTC
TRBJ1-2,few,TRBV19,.,CASSIDRDDYGYTF,TGTGCCAGTAGTATAGACAGGGATGACTATGGCTACACCTTC
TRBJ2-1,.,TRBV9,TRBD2,CASSPGLAGGIYNEQFF,TGTGCCAGCAGCCCGGGACTAGCGGGAGGGATATACAATGAGCAGTTCTTC
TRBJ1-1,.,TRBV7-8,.,CASSQYGRVNFEAFF,TGTGCCAGCAGCCAGTACGGCAGGGTTAACTTTGAAGCTTTCTTT
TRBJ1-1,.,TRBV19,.,CASSISGDTEAFF,TGTGCCAGTAGTATCTCGGGGGACACTGAAGCTTTCTTT
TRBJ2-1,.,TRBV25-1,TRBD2,CASSAQRGVFNEQFF,TGTGCCAGCAGTGCCCAGCGGGGGGTGTTCAATGAGCAGTTCTTC